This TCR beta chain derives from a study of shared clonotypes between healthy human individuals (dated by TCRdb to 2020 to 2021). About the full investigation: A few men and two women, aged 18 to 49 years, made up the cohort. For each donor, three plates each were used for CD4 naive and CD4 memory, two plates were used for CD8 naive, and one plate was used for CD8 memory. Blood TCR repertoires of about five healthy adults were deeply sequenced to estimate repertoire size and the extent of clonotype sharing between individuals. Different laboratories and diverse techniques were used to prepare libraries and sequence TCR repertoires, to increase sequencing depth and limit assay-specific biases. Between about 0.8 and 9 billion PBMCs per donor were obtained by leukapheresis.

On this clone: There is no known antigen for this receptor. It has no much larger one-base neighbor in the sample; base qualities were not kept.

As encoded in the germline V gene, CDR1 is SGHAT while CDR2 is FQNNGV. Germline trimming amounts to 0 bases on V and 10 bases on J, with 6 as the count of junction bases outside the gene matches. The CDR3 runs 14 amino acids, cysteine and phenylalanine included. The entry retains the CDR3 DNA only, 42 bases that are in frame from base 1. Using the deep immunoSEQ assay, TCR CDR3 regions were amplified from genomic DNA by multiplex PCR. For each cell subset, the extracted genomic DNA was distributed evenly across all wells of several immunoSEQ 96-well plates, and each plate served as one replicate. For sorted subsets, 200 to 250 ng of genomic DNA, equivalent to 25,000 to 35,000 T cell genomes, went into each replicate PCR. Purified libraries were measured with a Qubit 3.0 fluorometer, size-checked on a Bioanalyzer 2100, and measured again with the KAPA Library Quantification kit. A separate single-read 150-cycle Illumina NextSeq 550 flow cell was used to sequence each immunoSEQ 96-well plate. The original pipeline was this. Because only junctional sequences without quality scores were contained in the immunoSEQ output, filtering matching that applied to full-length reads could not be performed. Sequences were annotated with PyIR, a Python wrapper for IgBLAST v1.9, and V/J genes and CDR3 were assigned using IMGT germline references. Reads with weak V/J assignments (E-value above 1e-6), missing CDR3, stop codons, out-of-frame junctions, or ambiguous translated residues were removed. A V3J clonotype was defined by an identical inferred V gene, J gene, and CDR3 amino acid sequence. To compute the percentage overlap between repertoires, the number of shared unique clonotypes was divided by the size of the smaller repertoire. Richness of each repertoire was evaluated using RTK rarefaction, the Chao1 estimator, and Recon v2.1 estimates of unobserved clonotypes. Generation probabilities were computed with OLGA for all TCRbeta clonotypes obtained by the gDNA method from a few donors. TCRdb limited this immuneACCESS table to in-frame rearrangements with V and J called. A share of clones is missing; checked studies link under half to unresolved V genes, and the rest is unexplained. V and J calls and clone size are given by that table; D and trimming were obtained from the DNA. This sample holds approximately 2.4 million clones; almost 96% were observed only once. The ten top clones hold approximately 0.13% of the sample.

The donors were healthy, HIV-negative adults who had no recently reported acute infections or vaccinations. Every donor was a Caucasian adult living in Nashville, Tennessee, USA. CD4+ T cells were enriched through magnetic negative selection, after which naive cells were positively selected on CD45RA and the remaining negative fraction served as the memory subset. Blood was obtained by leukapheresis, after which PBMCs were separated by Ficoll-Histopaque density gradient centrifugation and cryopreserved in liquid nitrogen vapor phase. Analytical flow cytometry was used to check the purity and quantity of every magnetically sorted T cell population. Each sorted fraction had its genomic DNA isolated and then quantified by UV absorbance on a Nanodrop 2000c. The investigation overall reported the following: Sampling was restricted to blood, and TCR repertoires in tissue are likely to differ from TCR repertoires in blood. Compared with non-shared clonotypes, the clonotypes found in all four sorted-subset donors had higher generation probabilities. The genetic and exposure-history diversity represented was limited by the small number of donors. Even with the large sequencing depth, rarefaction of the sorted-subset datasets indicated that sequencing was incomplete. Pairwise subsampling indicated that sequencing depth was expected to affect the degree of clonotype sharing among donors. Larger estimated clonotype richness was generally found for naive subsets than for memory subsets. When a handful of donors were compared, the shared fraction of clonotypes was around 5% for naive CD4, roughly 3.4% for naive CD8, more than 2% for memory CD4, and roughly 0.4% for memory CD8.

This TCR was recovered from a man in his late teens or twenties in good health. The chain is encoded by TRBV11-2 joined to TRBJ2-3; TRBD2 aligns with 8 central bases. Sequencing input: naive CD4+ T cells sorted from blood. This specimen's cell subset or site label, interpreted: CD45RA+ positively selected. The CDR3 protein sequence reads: CASSLDGGGLAQYF. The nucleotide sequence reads TGTGCCAGCAGCTTAGATGGCGGGGGGTTGGCGCAGTATTTT.